These 20 T cell receptor beta chains came from one sample sequenced in a study of liver allograft versus peripheral blood T cells. Across the study: Repertoires from peripheral blood of liver transplant recipients were compared with those inside their transplanted livers.

Each CDR3 protein gets one entry after TCRdb re-called the reads with MiXCR. The table lists thousands of distinct CDR3 sequences, over 15% of them singletons. The receptors were gathered from a human patient who had a liver transplant. T cells may partly derive from the graft donor.

On this clonotype itself: This may be a read error: a much more frequent sequence differs by one nucleotide. The gene calls are TRBV6-5 and TRBJ2-1; D uncertain. This CDR3 has 16 residues. V was pared by 2 bases and J by 0 bases, with 11 bases between. The germline V gene encodes CDR1 MNHEY and CDR2 SVGAGI. The chain's CDR3 is CASSYDSWSSYNEQFF. CDR3 sequence (DNA): TGTGCCAGCAGTTACGACTCCTGGAGCTCCTACAATGAGCAGTTCTTC.

The chain recombines TRBV3-1 with TRBJ1-1, with 12 positions matching TRBD1. Looked up from germline, CDR1 is LGHDT and CDR2 is YNNKEL (reference sequence). The CDR3 spans 19 residues. After removal of 3 bases from V and 2 bases from J, the junction contained 13 bases not matched to a gene. The CDR3 spells CASSQIWGQGATSNTEAFF. CDR3 coding DNA: TGTGCCAGCAGCCAGATTTGGGGACAGGGGGCCACATCTAACACTGAAGCTTTCTTT.

This clonotype has more than one count but fewer than ten. V and J are TRBV20-1 and TRBJ2-3; 7 bases line up with TRBD2. V lost 0 bases to trimming and J lost 7 bases; unmatched junction nucleotides: 13. In germline, CDR1 is DFQATT, CDR2 SNEGSKA (reference sequence). This CDR3 has 16 residues. The CDR3 reads CSARDPQRGPGYTQYF. DNA for the CDR3: TGCAGTGCTAGAGATCCCCAGCGGGGCCCCGGGTATACGCAGTATTTT.

The chain couples TRBV9 to TRBJ1-2; D unresolved. This CDR3 comprises 14 residues. CDR1 and CDR2 (germline): SGDLS, YYNGEE. V lost 0 bases, J lost 5 bases, and 11 bases lay in between. This chain's CDR3 is CASSVGAPTYGYTF. The CDR3 DNA sequence: TGTGCCAGCAGCGTAGGGGCGCCAACTTATGGCTACACCTTC. Full variable domain (outside the CDR3, taken from reference TRBV9 and TRBJ1-2): DSGVTQTPKHLITATGQRVTLRCSPRSGDLSVYWYQQSLDQGLQFLIQYYNGEERAKGNILERFSAQQFPDLHSELNLSSLELGDSALYFCASSVGAPTYGYTFGSGTRLTVV.

As to this clonotype: A much larger clone lies one base from this, so it may be a read error. This chain links TRBV6-6 with TRBJ1-1, with D hard to call. The V and J ends lost 1 base and 0 bases respectively, with 15 bases between them. This CDR3 has 17 amino acids. The germline V gene has CDR1 MNHNY and CDR2 SVGAGI (reference sequence). The CDR3 nucleotides read TGTGCCAGCAGTTACTTGATGAGTAGACGGTTGAACACTGAAGCTTTCTTT. The encoded protein is CASSYLMSRRLNTEAFF.

This clonotype is judged medium-sized. The genes are TRBV6-1 and TRBJ2-7; D is uncertain. This CDR3 contains 14 residues. The V end was cut by 10 bases, the J end by 2 bases, with 18 bases between. In germline, CDR1 is MNHNS, CDR2 SASEGT. CDR3 sequence (DNA): TGTGCCACGACCTCAGGAAGCCAGACCTACGAGCAGTACTTC. Translation: CATTSGSQTYEQYF.

Sample share makes this clonotype medium-sized. This chain links TRBV10-1 with TRBJ1-1, with D perhaps matching TRBD1 (5 bases). Deletions cut 6 bases from V and 5 bases from J, with 19 bases between. Germline V gene lookup returns CDR1 WNHNN and CDR2 SYGVQD (reference sequence). The CDR3 has 15 amino acids. In nucleotides, the CDR3 is TGCGCCAGCAGCAGGGCCGGGCCACCGGGGACTGAAGCTTTCTTT. It translates to CASSRAGPPGTEAFF.

Within the sample, this clonotype is medium-sized. The V and J genes are TRBV7-2 and TRBJ1-1, with TRBD1 matching over 8 bases. V was clipped by 4 bases and J by 4 bases; unmatched bases: 2. CDR3 size: 13 residues. Germline V gives CDR1 SGHTA, CDR2 FQGNSA. CDR3 region: CASSSDRATEAFF. CDR3 coding DNA: TGTGCCAGCAGCTCGGACAGGGCCACTGAAGCTTTCTTT.

In its sample, this clonotype was seen many times. The chain employs TRBV20-1 and TRBJ1-2; D gene unclear. V lost 3 bases and J 6 bases, leaving 8 bases between the germline ends. Germline loops: CDR1 DFQATT, CDR2 SNEGSKA (reference sequence). The CDR3 contains 11 residues. The CDR3 reads CSASLLDGYTF. CDR3 DNA: TGCAGTGCTAGCCTCCTCGATGGCTACACCTTC.

There are many counts of this clonotype. This sequence joins TRBV19 and TRBJ1-5; no reliable D call. The CDR3 covers 14 residues. CDR1 LNHDA and CDR2 SQIVND come from the germline V gene (reference sequence). V was cut by 3 bases and J by 2 bases, with 8 bases left in between. In DNA, the CDR3 is TGTGCCAGTAGTATTTCCCTCGGCAATCAGCCCCAGCATTTT. This encodes CASSISLGNQPQHF.

In this sample, this clonotype is medium-sized. The J gene is TRBJ1-4, the V gene TRBV30, with 10 bases matching TRBD1. With V trimmed by 3 bases and J by 8 bases, 27 bases remained unmatched. CDR1 is GTSNPN and CDR2 is SVGIG in the germline V gene (reference sequence). The CDR3 length is 21 residues. The CDR3 region is CAWSIPTLRGQGYGSGEKLFF. CDR3 DNA: TGTGCCTGGAGCATACCCACCCTAAGGGGACAGGGGTATGGATCTGGGGAAAAACTGTTTTTT.

This clonotype was picked up a small number of times. The chain employs TRBV7-2 and TRBJ2-5; a weak D match, TRBD2 (5 bases). In germline, CDR1 is SGHTA, CDR2 FQGNSA. Trimming took 6 bases from V and 4 from J, leaving 9 bases between them. CDR3 length: 12 residues. This CDR3 reads CASRPGRETQYF. The DNA for the CDR3 is TGTGCCAGCAGACCGGGGAGAGAGACCCAGTACTTC.

This clonotype is medium-sized in the sample. The genes are TRBV10-3 and TRBJ2-7, with TRBD2 matching 8 bases. V shed 0 bases and J 5 bases; nucleotides not matched to a gene: 6. CDR1 is ENHRY, CDR2 SYGVKD, per germline. The CDR3 is made up of 15 amino acids. The CDR3 here is CAISESSGGRNEQYF. For the CDR3, the DNA is TGTGCCATCAGTGAGTCGTCGGGGGGGAGAAACGAGCAGTACTTC.

This clonotype counts as medium-sized. The V and J genes are TRBV6-2 or TRBV6-3 and TRBJ1-3; D perhaps matches TRBD1 (5 bases). CDR1 and CDR2 (germline): MNHEY, SVGEGT. This CDR3 comprises 16 residues. The V end lost 5 bases, the J end lost 0 bases, and 14 bases lay between the germline ends. In DNA, the CDR3 is TGTGCCAGCAGTGAAATAGGACACCGCTCTGGAAACACCATATATTTT. Its protein is CASSEIGHRSGNTIYF.

By sample fraction, this clonotype is medium-sized. The gene calls are TRBV6-5 and TRBJ1-2; 8 positions match TRBD1. Germline CDR1 reads MNHEY; CDR2 reads SVGAGI. The CDR3 covers 15 residues. V was pared by 5 bases and J by 5 bases, with 10 bases of the junction left unmatched. The CDR3 region is CASSTRGQASYGYTF. CDR3 DNA: TGTGCCAGCAGTACACGGGGACAGGCCTCTTATGGCTACACCTTC.

By sample share, this clonotype is medium-sized. This chain connects TRBV6-2 or TRBV6-3 to TRBJ1-1; D unresolved. V was shortened by 6 bases and J by 11 bases, with 16 bases between the two germline ends. This CDR3 has 12 amino acids. Germline V gives CDR1 MNHEY, CDR2 SVGEGT. The CDR3 protein is CASSRSQGIAFF. CDR3 in DNA: TGTGCCAGCAGCCGCTCCCAAGGGATTGCTTTCTTT.

In this sample, this clonotype turned up a few times. The chain joins TRBV5-4 to TRBJ2-1; 8 bases line up with TRBD2. The CDR3 length is 15 residues. Germline V gene data show CDR1 as SGHNT and CDR2 as YYREEE (reference sequence). With V trimmed by 5 bases and J by 2 bases, 6 bases remained unmatched. The CDR3 is CASSFSGGTYNEQFF. In nucleotides, the CDR3 is TGTGCCAGCAGTTTCAGCGGGGGAACCTACAATGAGCAGTTCTTC.

Sample share makes this clonotype medium-sized. This chain uses TRBV6-2 or TRBV6-3 with TRBJ1-6, with D hard to call. The V end lost 6 bases, the J end lost 6 bases, and 3 bases lay between the germline ends. This CDR3 is built from 11 residues. Germline loops: CDR1 MNHEY, CDR2 SVGEGT. The CDR3 bases are TGTGCCAGCAGCAGTAATTCACCCCTCCACTTT. Its protein is CASSSNSPLHF.

This clonotype was counted only a few times. V usage is TRBV25-1 and J usage is TRBJ1-1; TRBD1 matches at 9 bases. The germline CDR1 and CDR2 sequences are MGHDK and SYGVNS. Germline trimming cut 1 base from V and 6 bases from J; bases unmatched to any gene: 6. The CDR3 is 15 residues long. The CDR3 here is CASSELNRGHAEAFF. As DNA, the CDR3 is TGTGCCAGCAGTGAATTGAACAGGGGGCATGCTGAAGCTTTCTTT.

This clonotype is judged medium-sized. The chain employs TRBV10-3 and TRBJ1-5; TRBD1 matches at 7 bases. The germline V gene encodes CDR1 ENHRY and CDR2 SYGVKD. The CDR3 has 14 residues. With 3 bases clipped from V and 5 bases from J, the junction kept 4 bases outside the gene matches. CDR3 coding DNA: TGTGCCATCAGTGAAGGACAGGTTTATCAGCCCCAGCATTTT. Its protein is CAISEGQVYQPQHF.